This record covers a single T cell receptor (beta chain). The CDR3 runs to 14 residues. V lost 8 bases and J lost 0, with 13 bases in between. From germline, CDR1 is MNHEY and CDR2 SVGAGI. The record originates from a study of CD8 T cells in Susac syndrome. When the RNA was reverse transcribed, random hexamers were used with an input of roughly 0.45 to 1 ug. From the immunoSEQ multiplex PCR reads, TCRdb called clonotypes with MiXCR, one entry per CDR3 protein. Here the sample spans 150,000 to 200,000 distinct CDR3 sequences, 90% to 95% being singletons. Both CD4+ and CD8+ T cells were negatively isolated, and TEMRA cells underwent FACS enrichment.

Sequenced input: CD4+ T cells from PBMCs. The chain joins TRBV6-5 to TRBJ1-1; unclear D gene. This clonotype was obtained from a human donor in good health. The CDR3 loop reads CASRKTDLNTEAFF. The CDR3 nucleotides read TGTGCCAGCCGCAAGACGGATCTGAACACTGAAGCTTTCTTT.